These T cell receptor beta chains were read from a single sample in a study of identical twins. TCRdb called the 5' RACE reads again in MiXCR, with one record for every CDR3 protein. Among a few hundred thousand distinct CDR3 sequences listed, around 15% were seen once. The same specimen was also included in a second study, on yellow fever vaccine responses in identical twins.

The material sequenced was CD4+ T cells sorted from blood. All receptors come from a woman under 30 in good health. Both conserved end residues are part of each CDR3. A D gene is named only where the DNA matches it firmly. Where a row states a size, it is once, few, many or the class of an expanded clone; other rows omit it.

TRBV5-1,.,TRBJ2-1,few,TGCGCCAGCAGCTTTCGGGGGTCACCACCTGAGCAGTTCTTC,CASSFRGSPPEQFF
TRBV29-1,TRBD2,TRBJ2-2,few,TGCAGCGTTGAGGTTAGCGGGATCGCTACCGGGGAGCTGTTTTTT,CSVEVSGIATGELFF
TRBV5-1,.,TRBJ2-3,many,TGTGCCAGCAGCTTAGGACAGACAGATACGCAGTATTTT,CASSLGQTDTQYF
TRBV18,TRBD1,TRBJ2-2,many,TGTGCCAGCTCACCGGAAGACAGGGATAACACCGGGGAGCTGTTTTTT,CASSPEDRDNTGELFF
TRBV20-1,TRBD2,TRBJ2-5,.,TGCAGTGCTCCGGGACTAGCGGGGGGCCAAGAGACCCAGTACTTC,CSAPGLAGGQETQYF
TRBV29-1,.,TRBJ2-5,.,TGCAGCTCCCGACGGGAAGAGACCCAGTACTTC,CSSRREETQYF
TRBV20-1,TRBD1,TRBJ2-1,few,TGCAGTGCTAGGGGTAAGACAGGGGATACCTACAATGAGCAGTTCTTC,CSARGKTGDTYNEQFF
TRBV28,.,TRBJ2-7,few,TGTGCCAGCAGACAGGGAGAAGGGTACGAGCAGTACTTC,CASRQGEGYEQYF
TRBV11-2,.,TRBJ2-6,.,TGTGCCAGCAGCCAGAGTGACTCTGGGGCCAACGTCCTGACTTTC,CASSQSDSGANVLTF
TRBV11-2,TRBD2,TRBJ2-1,few,TGTGCCAGCAGCCCCGGGGGGGGGAAATATGAGCAGTTCTTC,CASSPGGGKYEQFF
TRBV27,.,TRBJ1-1,.,TGTGCCAGCAGGACCCCCGACAAGAACACTGAAGCTTTCTTT,CASRTPDKNTEAFF
TRBV10-3,TRBD1,TRBJ2-2,few,TGTGCCATCAGGGGACAGGGAGACACCGGGGAGCTGTTTTTT,CAIRGQGDTGELFF
TRBV12-3/TRBV12-4,TRBD1,TRBJ2-4,.,TGTGCCAGCAGTTTAGATGGACAGGGCTTTGGTAACATTCAGTACTTC,CASSLDGQGFGNIQYF
TRBV5-1,TRBD2,TRBJ2-1,.,TGCGCCAGCAGCTTGCTCGGGACTAGCGGGAGGCCCAATGAGCAGTTCTTC,CASSLLGTSGRPNEQFF
TRBV20-1,.,TRBJ1-1,many,TGCAGTGCTAGAAATGGTTTGGGGATGAACACTGAAGCTTTCTTT,CSARNGLGMNTEAFF
TRBV12-3/TRBV12-4,.,TRBJ1-6,.,TGTGCCAGCAGTTTAGGGACAGATAATTCACCCCTCCACTTT,CASSLGTDNSPLHF
TRBV5-1,TRBD1,TRBJ2-3,few,TGCGCCAGCAGCGGGACAGTGGGTCGTGGGTATACGCAGTATTTT,CASSGTVGRGYTQYF
TRBV10-3,.,TRBJ1-4,few,TGTGCCATCAGTGAGCACGCTGCAACTAATGAAAAACTGTTTTTT,CAISEHAATNEKLFF
TRBV6-1,TRBD2,TRBJ2-1,.,TGTGCCAGCGAATTGAGCGGGGGGGCCAGTAATGAGCAGTTCTTC,CASELSGGASNEQFF
TRBV20-1,TRBD1,TRBJ2-7,.,TGCAGTGCTAGAGGAAGGGACAGTTTCTACGAGCAGTACTTC,CSARGRDSFYEQYF
TRBV9,.,TRBJ2-3,few,TGTGCCAGCAGCCCCCATGGATCCGGCACAGATACGCAGTATTTT,CASSPHGSGTDTQYF
TRBV24-1,.,TRBJ2-2,few,TGTGCCACCAGTGACCTCTGGGGTAGACCGAACACCGGGGAGCTGTTTTTT,CATSDLWGRPNTGELFF
TRBV5-6,.,TRBJ2-1,few,TGTGCCAGCAGCTTGTGGGGGGCGGGGGACGAGCAGTTCTTC,CASSLWGAGDEQFF
TRBV11-3,.,TRBJ2-7,.,TGTGCCAGCAGCTCACCACTAGCGTTTGGGGGCAACGAGCAGTACTTC,CASSSPLAFGGNEQYF
TRBV4-2,TRBD2,TRBJ2-1,few,TGTGCCAGCAGCCAAGACGGGACTAGCGGGGCCTACAATGAGCAGTTCTTC,CASSQDGTSGAYNEQFF
TRBV5-4,.,TRBJ1-1,once,TGTGCCAGCAGCTTGGCGCAGGGCGAGAACACTGAAGCTTTCTTT,CASSLAQGENTEAFF
TRBV5-1,.,TRBJ2-5,few,TGCGCCAGCACCCTTAGGGGAGCGTACGAGGAGACCCAGTACTTC,CASTLRGAYEETQYF
TRBV9,TRBD2,TRBJ2-1,.,TGTGCCAGCAGCGTACCTAGCGGGGGGGTAGGTGAGCAGTTCTTC,CASSVPSGGVGEQFF
TRBV5-1,TRBD1,TRBJ2-1,many,TGCGCCAGCAGCATTCCGGGACAGGGCAATGAGCAGTTCTTC,CASSIPGQGNEQFF
TRBV7-2,.,TRBJ1-5,few,TGTGCCAGCAGCTTCGGGACAATCCAGTATCAGCCCCAGCATTTT,CASSFGTIQYQPQHF
TRBV6-1,TRBD1,TRBJ2-3,.,TGTGCCAGCAGTGGGACAGGGGATAACACAGATACGCAGTATTTT,CASSGTGDNTDTQYF
TRBV3-1,.,TRBJ2-5,.,TGTGCCAGCAGCCAAGCACCCCCTGGAGAGACCCAGAACTTC,CASSQAPPGETQNF
TRBV7-8,.,TRBJ2-7,few,TGTGCCAGCAGCTTACTTGGGACCGAGCAGTACTTC,CASSLLGTEQYF
TRBV28,.,TRBJ1-2,.,TGTGCCAGCAGCCCGGACAGCAGTACCTATGGCTACACCTTC,CASSPDSSTYGYTF
TRBV5-1,.,TRBJ1-2,many,TGCGCCAGCAGCTTGGCGGAGCTAAACTATGGCTACACCTTC,CASSLAELNYGYTF
TRBV7-9,.,TRBJ1-5,few,TGTGCCAGCAGCAGGGGAAATAGCAATCAGCCCCAGCATTTT,CASSRGNSNQPQHF